What follows is one T cell receptor (beta chain) and its context. TCRdb ran MiXCR on the 5' RACE reads and lists one entry per CDR3 protein. This table holds 500,000 to 600,000 distinct CDR3 sequences, roughly a fifth found once. These data originate in a study of identical twins. Germline loops: CDR1 LGHNA, CDR2 YNFKEQ. Trimming removed 1 base at V and 3 bases at J, with 13 bases between. This CDR3 has 16 residues. Another study also made use of these data, one on T cells expressing NK-cell markers.

The V and J genes are TRBV4-2 and TRBJ1-5; D might be TRBD1 (6 bases). The specimen was CD4+ T cells sorted from blood. This clonotype originated in a woman younger than 35 in good health. The CDR3 region is CASSQVAGQTNQPQHF. The CDR3 bases are TGTGCCAGCAGCCAAGTAGCCGGACAGACCAATCAGCCCCAGCATTTT.